The 5 T cell receptor beta chains below were found in one sample sequenced in a study of CD8+ T cells in alopecia areata. It was cDNA, reverse transcribed from extracted RNA, that served as the sequencing template. Here immunoSEQ multiplex PCR was the method, and the copy in TCRdb shows in-frame clones only, minus some. Of under 70,000 clones listed, approximately 60% are singletons. Sequences were derived from CD8+ T cells sorted from blood, sampled at week 0. These receptors originate from a human donor with alopecia areata.

The CDR3 here is CASSPPGQGRYGYTF. The CDR3 DNA reads as TGTGCCAGCTCACCACCGGGACAGGGACGATATGGCTACACCTTC. The chain has TRBV18 and TRBJ1-2; 9 nucleotides line up with TRBD1. This CDR3 region has 15 residues. Germline V gene sequence: CDR1 KGHSH, CDR2 LQKENI. Trimming at V came to 0 bases and at J to 5 bases, leaving 4 bases not matched to a gene. Variable domain in full (rest from reference TRBV18 and TRBJ1-2): NAGVMQNPRHLVRRRGQEARLRCSPMKGHSHVYWYRQLPEEGLKFMVYLQKENIIDESGMPKERFSAEFPKEGPSILRIQQVVRGDSAAYFCASSPPGQGRYGYTFGSGTRLTVV.

This clone was observed a few times. The chain links TRBV7-3 to TRBJ2-3, with D perhaps matching TRBD1 (6 bases). CDR3 size: 13 residues. V lost 4 bases and J 5 bases, leaving 10 bases between the germline ends. The V gene's germline CDR1 is SGHTA and CDR2 FQGTGA. CDR3 sequence reads: CASSSTGLDTQYF. CDR3 bases: TGTGCCAGCAGCTCCACAGGGTTAGATACGCAGTATTTT.

This clone has more than one count but fewer than ten. The chain is built from TRBV29-1 and TRBJ2-1; TRBD2 aligns across 14 bases. Looked up from germline, CDR1 is SQVTM and CDR2 is ANQGSEA. The ends lost 6 bases at V and 6 bases at J; junction bases unmatched: 1. CDR3 length: 13 amino acids. The CDR3 loop is CSVGLAGGNEQFF. CDR3 DNA: TGCAGCGTAGGACTAGCGGGAGGCAATGAGCAGTTCTTC.

The rearrangement uses TRBV28 and TRBJ2-7, with unresolved D. Trimming removed 7 bases at V and 5 bases at J, with 9 bases between. The CDR3 consists of 11 residues. CDR1 and CDR2 (germline): MDHEN, SYDVKM. The CDR3 protein is CASTPSDEQYF. The CDR3 DNA reads TGTGCCAGCACCCCAAGTGACGAGCAGTACTTC.

J is TRBJ1-2 and V is TRBV6-1, with 9 positions matching TRBD1. The CDR3 length is 16 residues. V trimming: 4 bases; J trimming: 2 bases; junction bases outside the gene matches: 8. Germline-derived CDR1 and CDR2 are MNHNS and SASEGT. CDR3 sequence reads: CASSVSPGQGNYGYTF. For the CDR3, the DNA is TGTGCCAGCAGTGTATCCCCAGGACAGGGGAACTATGGCTACACCTTC.